This is a list of T cell receptor beta chains from one sample in a study of blood T cell repertoires in COVID-19. TCRdb's table, derived via immunoSEQ multiplex PCR, lists solely in-frame clones and lacks some. The sample lists 100,000 or so clones; about 85% were seen once. Sequencing used peripheral blood. The receptors here all came from a man in his fifties with active or convalescent COVID-19. The CDR3 runs from the conserved cysteine through the conserved F or W. Fields, in order: J gene, D gene, V gene, CDR3 protein, CDR3 DNA. D genes are given only for firm matches.

TRBJ2-1	TRBD2	TRBV11-3	CASTLSGRASNEQFF	TGTGCCAGCACCCTTAGCGGGAGGGCCTCTAATGAGCAGTTCTTC
TRBJ1-1	.	TRBV6-2/TRBV6-3	CASSYSAGRGDTEAFF	TGTGCCAGCAGTTACTCGGCAGGGAGGGGGGACACTGAAGCTTTCTTT
TRBJ1-6	.	TRBV2	CASSEGGAGSPLHF	TGTGCCAGCAGTGAGGGCGGGGCAGGTTCACCCCTCCACTTT
TRBJ2-2	TRBD1	TRBV5-4	CASSLGGTGDTGELFF	TGTGCCAGCAGCTTAGGGGGGACAGGGGACACCGGGGAGCTGTTTTTT
TRBJ1-2	.	TRBV6-5	CASRRDTFYGYTF	TGTGCCAGCAGAAGAGACACGTTCTATGGCTACACCTTC
TRBJ2-7	.	TRBV14	CASSQAYREQYF	TGTGCCAGCAGCCAAGCCTACAGAGAGCAGTACTTC
TRBJ2-2	TRBD1	TRBV24-1	CATSEPLQGWTGELFF	TGTGCCACCAGTGAACCCTTACAGGGGTGGACCGGGGAGCTGTTTTTT
TRBJ1-1	TRBD1	TRBV6-6	CASSEDRAGDTEAFF	TGTGCCAGCAGTGAGGACAGGGCGGGGGACACTGAAGCTTTCTTT
TRBJ1-1	.	TRBV11-2	CASRGDIPNTEAFF	TGTGCCAGCAGAGGGGACATACCGAACACTGAAGCTTTCTTT
TRBJ1-2	.	TRBV6-2/TRBV6-3	CASSYSLGNILDGYTF	TGTGCCAGCAGTTACTCACTGGGCAACATCCTCGATGGCTACACCTTC
TRBJ2-7	.	TRBV6-1	CASSDVGQRGNYEQYF	TGTGCCAGCAGTGATGTAGGACAGCGAGGAAACTACGAGCAGTACTTC
TRBJ1-5	.	TRBV10-3	CAISATPYSNQPQHF	TGTGCCATCAGTGCGACACCTTATAGCAATCAGCCCCAGCATTTT
TRBJ2-7	.	TRBV5-5	CASSRGGTAYEQYF	TGTGCCAGCAGCCGTGGTGGCACAGCCTACGAGCAGTACTTC
TRBJ2-2	.	TRBV9	CASSVASREGAGELFF	TGTGCCAGCAGCGTAGCGTCCAGGGAGGGGGCCGGGGAGCTGTTTTTT
TRBJ1-3	TRBD1	TRBV19	CASSISETGGLSGNTIYF	TGTGCCAGCAGTATCTCGGAGACAGGGGGCCTTAGTGGAAACACCATATATTTT